There are a few counts of the clone carrying this T cell receptor (beta chain). These data belong to a study of T cells in Graves' hyperthyroidism and ophthalmopathy. Study at large: Initial diagnosis, before any treatment, was when peripheral blood was collected.

Trimming left V 10 bases short and J 2 bases short, with 6 bases between. Looked up from germline, CDR1 is ENHRY and CDR2 is SYGVKD. This CDR3 contains 11 residues. There were TCR beta CDR3 regions amplified from RNA transcripts. Using the HTBI primer set, a first-round RT-PCR was run on the TCR CDR3. TCRdb re-called the multiplex PCR reads through MiXCR, storing one row per CDR3 protein. The sample lists about 380,000 distinct CDR3 sequences, 14% seen once, with 9.5% to 12% in the top ten. V gene TRBV10-3 combines with J gene TRBJ2-1; no definite D call. The TCR was taken from a woman aged 55-70 years with Graves' hyperthyroidism. The specimen sequenced was blood. This CDR3 is CATLAYNEQFF. CDR3 coding DNA: TGTGCCACCCTAGCCTACAATGAGCAGTTCTTC.